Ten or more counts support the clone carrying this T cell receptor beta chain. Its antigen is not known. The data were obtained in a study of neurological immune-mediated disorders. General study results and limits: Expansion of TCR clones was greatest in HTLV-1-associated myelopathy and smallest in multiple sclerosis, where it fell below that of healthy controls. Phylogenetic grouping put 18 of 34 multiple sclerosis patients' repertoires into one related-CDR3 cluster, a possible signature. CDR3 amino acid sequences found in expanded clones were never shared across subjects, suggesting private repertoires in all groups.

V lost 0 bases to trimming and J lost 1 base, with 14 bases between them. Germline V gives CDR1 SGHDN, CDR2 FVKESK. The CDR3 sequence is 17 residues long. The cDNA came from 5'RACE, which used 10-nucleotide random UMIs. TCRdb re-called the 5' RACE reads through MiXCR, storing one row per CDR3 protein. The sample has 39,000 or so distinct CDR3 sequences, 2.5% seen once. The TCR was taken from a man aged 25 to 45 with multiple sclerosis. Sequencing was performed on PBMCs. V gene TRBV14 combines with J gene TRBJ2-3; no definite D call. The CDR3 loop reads CASSQDLLAGGTDTQYF. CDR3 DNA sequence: TGTGCCAGCAGCCAAGATCTACTGGCAGGCGGCACAGATACGCAGTATTTT.